This T cell receptor beta chain was found in a study of shared clonotypes between healthy human individuals. Study conclusions and caveats: In a few donors, around 5% of naive CD4 clonotypes appeared in common. The authors expected sequencing depth to affect clonotype sharing among donors. Sampling covered blood only; tissue repertoires likely differ.

The deep-level immunoSEQ assay was used. Sequenced by immunoSEQ multiplex PCR; TCRdb stores in-frame clones only, minus some. The profile shows 2 million to 2.5 million clones, about 92% of them singletons. Notes on this clone: What it recognizes is unknown.

CDR3 length equals 14 residues. Germline CDR1 reads MNHNS; CDR2 reads SASEGT. The V end was cut by 8 bases, the J end by 2 bases, with 16 bases between. Sequenced input: naive CD4+ T cells from PBMCs. This sample's subset: CD45RA+ positively selected. This TCR derives from a man younger than 35 in good health. Some clones in this sample may be carry-over from other donors' samples. This chain connects TRBV6-1 to TRBJ2-7; TRBD1 is a possible D gene (6 bases). This CDR3 is CASQSAGQTYEQYF. The CDR3 region has the DNA TGTGCCAGCCAATCGGCCGGACAGACCTACGAGCAGTACTTC.